This section outlines one TCR beta chain sequence together with its context. Additional DNA sequences in this sample encode the identical CDR3. These data come from a study of blood T cell repertoires in COVID-19. Study background: Both acute and convalescent COVID-19 samples were obtained from the United States, Italy and Spain. The cDNA or gDNA used as material had been derived from T cells, B-cell-depleted T cells, or PBMCs.

Original data processing: Quantification of nucleated cells was approximated via reference gene primer amplification. Generated by immunoSEQ multiplex PCR, the TCRdb table keeps only in-frame clones and is missing some. That table gives V, J and clone size, and the DNA gave D and trimming. The sample lists a few hundred thousand clones, around 84% seen once, with roughly 1.4% in the top ten. Per the germline V gene, CDR1 is SGHAT and CDR2 is FQNNGV. The CDR3 consists of 20 residues. The V gene lost 0 bases and the J gene lost 1 base, with 22 bases spanning the gap. The chain is built from TRBV11-2 and TRBJ2-4; possibly TRBD2 for D (7 bases). Sequenced sample: peripheral blood. The receptor comes from a woman aged 40 to 50 who had recovered from COVID-19. CDR3 in amino acids: CASSLDLGVGGRGAKNIQYF. CDR3 in DNA: TGTGCCAGCAGCTTAGATCTAGGGGTGGGGGGGCGCGGGGCCAAAAACATTCAGTACTTC.